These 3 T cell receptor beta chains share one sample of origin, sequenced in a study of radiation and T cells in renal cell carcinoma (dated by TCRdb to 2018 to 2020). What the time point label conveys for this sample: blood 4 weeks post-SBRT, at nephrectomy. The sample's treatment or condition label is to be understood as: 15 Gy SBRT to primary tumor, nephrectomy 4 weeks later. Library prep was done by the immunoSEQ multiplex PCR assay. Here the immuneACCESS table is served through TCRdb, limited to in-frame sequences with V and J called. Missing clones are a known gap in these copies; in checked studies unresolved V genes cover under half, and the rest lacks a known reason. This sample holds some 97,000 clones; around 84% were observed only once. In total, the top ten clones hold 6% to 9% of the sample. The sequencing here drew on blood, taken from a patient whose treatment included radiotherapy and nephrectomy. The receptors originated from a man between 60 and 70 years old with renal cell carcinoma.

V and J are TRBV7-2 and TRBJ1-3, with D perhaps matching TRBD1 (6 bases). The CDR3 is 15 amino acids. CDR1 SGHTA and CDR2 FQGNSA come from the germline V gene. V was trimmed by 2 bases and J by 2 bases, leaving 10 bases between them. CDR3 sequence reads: CASSLNSGAGNTIYF. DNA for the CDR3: TGTGCCAGCAGCTTAAATTCAGGGGCTGGAAACACCATATATTTT.

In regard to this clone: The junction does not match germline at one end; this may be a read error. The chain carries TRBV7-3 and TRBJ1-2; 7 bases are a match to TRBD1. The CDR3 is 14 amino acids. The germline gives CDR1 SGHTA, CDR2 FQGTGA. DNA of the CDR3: TGCGCCAGCAGCCAGGGGGGAAGTCGCTATGGCTACACCTTC. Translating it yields CASSQGGSRYGYTF.

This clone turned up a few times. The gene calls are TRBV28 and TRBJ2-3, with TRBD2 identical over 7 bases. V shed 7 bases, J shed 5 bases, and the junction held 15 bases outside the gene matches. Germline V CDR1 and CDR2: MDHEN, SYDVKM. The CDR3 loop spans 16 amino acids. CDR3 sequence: CASTIGIAGVGDTQYF. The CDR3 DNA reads TGTGCCAGCACCATAGGGATTGCGGGAGTGGGAGATACGCAGTATTTT.